Given below is one T cell receptor beta chain in context. Its antigen is still unknown. Assay used: immunoSEQ multiplex PCR; TCRdb lists only in-frame clones, some missing. The data show some 50,000 clones, 85% to 95% seen once. The entry originates in a study of cytomegalovirus exposure and HLA in healthy donors. Study outcomes and limitations: Among TCR sequences, most were rare, though some public TCRs appeared in many donors.

Looked up from germline, CDR1 is SGHDT and CDR2 is YYEEEE. V lost 4 bases and J 0 bases, leaving 8 bases between the germline ends. The length of the CDR3 is 14 residues. The chain joins TRBV5-6 to TRBJ2-4; weak D call: TRBD2 (6 bases). This sequence originates from a woman aged 18-29 years in good health and CMV-seronegative. The sample taken for sequencing was PBMCs. CDR3 sequence: CASSRGTAKNIQYF. The CDR3 nucleotides read TGTGCCAGCAGCCGCGGGACAGCCAAAAACATTCAGTACTTC. The full variable domain, completed using reference TRBV5-6 and TRBJ2-4, is DAGVTQSPTHLIKTRGQQVTLRCSPKSGHDTVSWYQQALGQGPQFIFQYYEEEERQRGNFPDRFSGHQFPNYSSELNVNALLLGDSALYLCASSRGTAKNIQYFGAGTRLSVL.